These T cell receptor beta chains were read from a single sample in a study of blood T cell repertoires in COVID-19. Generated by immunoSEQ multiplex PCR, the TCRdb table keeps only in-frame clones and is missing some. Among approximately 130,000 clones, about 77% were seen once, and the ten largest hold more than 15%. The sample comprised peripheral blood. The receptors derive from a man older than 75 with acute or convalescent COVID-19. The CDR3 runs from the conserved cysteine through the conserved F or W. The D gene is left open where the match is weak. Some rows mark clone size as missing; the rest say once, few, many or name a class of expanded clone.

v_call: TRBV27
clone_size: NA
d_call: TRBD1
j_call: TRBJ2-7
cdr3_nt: TGTGCCAGCACCCCCAGTGGGACAGGGGGCTACGAGCAGTACTTC
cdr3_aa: CASTPSGTGGYEQYF

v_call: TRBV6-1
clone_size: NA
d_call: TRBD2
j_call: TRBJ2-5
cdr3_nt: TGTGCCAGCAGTGAAGCGGGGACTAGCGTTCAGACCCAGTACTTC
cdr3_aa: CASSEAGTSVQTQYF

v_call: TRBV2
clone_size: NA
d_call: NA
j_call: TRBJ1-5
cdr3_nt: TGTGCCAGCCGGGAGGGGTCGAGCAATCAGCCCCAGCATTTT
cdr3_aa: CASREGSSNQPQHF

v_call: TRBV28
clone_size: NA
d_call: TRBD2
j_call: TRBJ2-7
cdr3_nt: TGTGCCAGCAGTTTCGCCGGGACTAGCGGGAGATATTCCTACGAGCAGTACTTC
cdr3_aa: CASSFAGTSGRYSYEQYF

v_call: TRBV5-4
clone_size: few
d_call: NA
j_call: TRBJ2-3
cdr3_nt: TGTGCCAGCAGCTTGGGTACAACGACAGATACGCAGTATTTT
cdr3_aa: CASSLGTTTDTQYF

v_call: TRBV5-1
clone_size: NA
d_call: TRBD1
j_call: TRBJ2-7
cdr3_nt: TGCGCCAGCAGCTTTGGAATCCGGGACAGGTTAGGCTACGAGCAGTACTTC
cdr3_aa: CASSFGIRDRLGYEQYF

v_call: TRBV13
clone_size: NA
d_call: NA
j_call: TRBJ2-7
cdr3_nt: TGTGCCAGCAGCTTAGAAACTGCCCCCCAGCAGTACTTC
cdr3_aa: CASSLETAPQQYF

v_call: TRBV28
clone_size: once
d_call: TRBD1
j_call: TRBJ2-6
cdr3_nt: TGTGCCAGCAGACGAACCGGGACAGGGGTTGGGGCCAACGTCCTGACTTTC
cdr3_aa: CASRRTGTGVGANVLTF

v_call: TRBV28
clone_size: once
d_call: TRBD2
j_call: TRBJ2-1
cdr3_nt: TGTGCCAGCAGTTTATCATCCAGCGGGAGTTACAATGAGCAGTTCTTC
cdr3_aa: CASSLSSSGSYNEQFF

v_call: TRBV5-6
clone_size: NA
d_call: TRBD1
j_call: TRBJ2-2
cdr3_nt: TGTGCCAGCAGCCGATCGGGACAGGGGAACACCGGGGAGCTGTTTTTT
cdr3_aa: CASSRSGQGNTGELFF

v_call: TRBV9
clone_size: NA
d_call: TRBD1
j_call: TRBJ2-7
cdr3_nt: TGTGCCAGCAGCGTCGGACAGGGAAGGGGATTCGAGCAGTACTTC
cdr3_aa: CASSVGQGRGFEQYF

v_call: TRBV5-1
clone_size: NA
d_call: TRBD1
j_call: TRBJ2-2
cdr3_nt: TGCGCCAGCAGCTCCGGGGACAGGGGGCCCACCGGGGAGCTGTTTTTT
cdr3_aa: CASSSGDRGPTGELFF

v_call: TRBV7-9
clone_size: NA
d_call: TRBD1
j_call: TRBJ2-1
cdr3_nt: TGTGCCAGCGGGACAGGGGGCTCTCAAGGCTACAATGAGCAGTTCTTC
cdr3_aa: CASGTGGSQGYNEQFF

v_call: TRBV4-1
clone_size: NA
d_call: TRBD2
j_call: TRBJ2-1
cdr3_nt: TGCGCCAGCAGCCGCCCGACTAGCGGGGACAATGAGCAGTTCTTC
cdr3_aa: CASSRPTSGDNEQFF

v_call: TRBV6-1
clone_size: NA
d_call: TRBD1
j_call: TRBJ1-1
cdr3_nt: TGTGCCAGCAGTGAATTACAGGGGGCTAGGAACACTGAAGCTTTCTTT
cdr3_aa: CASSELQGARNTEAFF